This T cell receptor beta chain was profiled in a study of OX40 agonist ivuxolimab in advanced cancers. Findings of the study overall: Researchers did not establish what antigens the expanded peripheral T cells target.

Sequencing was performed with immunoSEQ multiplex PCR; in TCRdb, only in-frame clones are kept and a portion is missing. The sample holds 75,000 to 100,000 clones, around nine tenths seen once. This CDR3 has 17 residues. The V gene's germline CDR1 is SGHTA and CDR2 FQGNSA. V shed 5 bases, J shed 6 bases, and the junction held 13 bases outside the gene matches. Turning to this clone: The target antigen is unknown.

Sample: CD4+ or CD8+ T cells sorted from blood, taken in a trial of the OX40 agonist ivuxolimab. The V and J genes are TRBV7-2 and TRBJ2-3, with TRBD2 matching over 11 bases. The clonotype comes from an adult with an advanced solid tumor such as melanoma, head and neck, liver or kidney cancer. The DNA of the CDR3 is TGTGCCAGCAGCCCGCAAGCTAGCGGGAGGCCCCAGGATACGCAGTATTTT. Translated, it gives CASSPQASGRPQDTQYF.